The 23 T cell receptor beta chains given below trace back to one sample, sequenced in a study of T cells in Graves' hyperthyroidism and ophthalmopathy. Template material for amplifying TCR beta CDR3 regions consisted of RNA transcripts. HTBI primers were used for first-round RT-PCR of the TCR CDR3. In TCRdb, the multiplex PCR reads were re-called with MiXCR into one record per CDR3 protein. The sample carries around 300,000 distinct CDR3 sequences, about 15% recorded once. The sequenced sample consisted of blood. The source is a woman between 25 and 40 years old with Graves' hyperthyroidism.

This clonotype was detected many times. The rearrangement joins TRBV27 to TRBJ1-3; D not certain. Germline V gives CDR1 MNHEY, CDR2 SMNVEV (reference sequence). The CDR3 sequence is 15 residues long. Trimming stripped 5 bases from V and 8 bases from J, with 19 bases between. CDR3 sequence: CASSPGSLRRDTIYF. The CDR3, as DNA: TGTGCCAGCAGTCCCGGGAGTTTGCGTAGGGACACCATATATTTT.

This clonotype was recorded at least ten times. The chain couples TRBV28 to TRBJ1-6, with D unclear. Trimming pared 8 bases from V and 1 base from J, leaving 12 bases between. Germline V gene sequence: CDR1 MDHEN, CDR2 SYDVKM. The CDR3 is 15 amino acids. CDR3 sequence: CASSIRGSYNSPLHF. The DNA for the CDR3 is TGTGCCAGCTCCATCCGGGGTTCCTATAATTCACCCCTCCACTTT.

This clonotype has at least ten counts. The rearrangement uses TRBV3-1 and TRBJ1-1; weak D call: TRBD1 (5 bases). Germline V gene data show CDR1 as LGHDT and CDR2 as YNNKEL (reference sequence). The CDR3 is 14 residues long. Trimming removed 2 bases at V and 4 bases at J, with 11 bases between. For the CDR3, the DNA is TGTGCCAGCAGCCAACCGGGGCCCCGCACTGAAGCTTTCTTT. This sequence encodes CASSQPGPRTEAFF.

This clonotype came up a few times. The chain couples TRBV20-1 to TRBJ2-1; TRBD1 agrees at 9 bases. V trimming: 6 bases; J trimming: 2 bases; junction bases outside the gene matches: 8. Germline-derived CDR1 and CDR2 are DFQATT and SNEGSKA (reference sequence). The CDR3 totals 15 residues. DNA of the CDR3: TGCAGTGCCAATAAAGGGACAGGGACCTACAATGAGCAGTTCTTC. Amino acid sequence: CSANKGTGTYNEQFF.

The V gene is TRBV2, the J gene TRBJ1-1; D uncertain. The CDR3 is 16 residues long. Germline values: CDR1 SNHLY, CDR2 FYNNEI. V was trimmed by 3 bases and J by 1 base, leaving 15 bases between them. CDR3 in amino acids: CASSDKMWGGNTEAFF. CDR3 bases: TGTGCCAGCAGTGACAAGATGTGGGGAGGGAACACTGAAGCTTTCTTT.

Details on this clonotype: A much more abundant neighbour one base away suggests this may be a read error. Without the conserved terminal phenylalanine or tryptophan, this CDR3 likely stems from a read error. The chain has TRBV7-2 and TRBJ2-5; 9 positions match TRBD2. The J segment lost 5 bases and the V segment lost 5 bases, leaving 15 bases of the junction unmatched. Germline lookup yields CDR1 SGHTA and CDR2 FQGNSA. This CDR3 is built from 17 residues. Written as DNA, the CDR3 is TGTGCCAGCAGCCCGAGGGAGCTAGCGGGAACTGTTGAGACCCAGTACCTC. Its protein product is CASSPRELAGTVETQYL.

The rearrangement joins TRBV29-1 to TRBJ2-1, with 13 bases fitting TRBD2. The CDR3 contains 13 residues. V lost 5 bases, J lost 7 bases, and 2 bases stayed unmatched. The germline V gene has CDR1 SQVTM and CDR2 ANQGSEA. CDR3 loop: CSVMTSGRNEQFF. For the CDR3, the DNA is TGCAGCGTTATGACTAGCGGGAGGAATGAGCAGTTCTTC.

J is TRBJ2-1 and V is TRBV6-5; a possible D gene is TRBD1 (5 bases). This CDR3 spans 12 amino acids. CDR1 is MNHEY, CDR2 SVGAGI, per germline. Trimming pared 2 bases from V and 15 bases from J, leaving 14 bases between. The DNA for the CDR3 is TGTGCCAGCAGTTACGCCCAGGGCCAATGGTTCTTC. Protein sequence: CASSYAQGQWFF.

This clonotype was seen only a few times. The chain recombines TRBV3-1 with TRBJ2-2; 8 bases are shared with TRBD2. With 3 bases clipped from V and 7 bases from J, the junction kept 4 bases outside the gene matches. Germline V CDR1 and CDR2: LGHDT, YNNKEL (reference sequence). The CDR3 totals 14 residues. The DNA for the CDR3 is TGTGCCAGCAGCCACAGCGGGAGAGTCGGGGAGCTGTTTTTT. Translating gives CASSHSGRVGELFF.

This sequence joins TRBV29-1 and TRBJ1-1; possible D gene TRBD1, 6 bases. CDR3 length: 12 amino acids. Trimming stripped 3 bases from V and 4 bases from J, with 9 bases between. Germline-derived CDR1 and CDR2 are SQVTM and ANQGSEA. The CDR3: CSVDGGPTEAFF. DNA of the CDR3: TGCAGCGTTGACGGGGGGCCCACTGAAGCTTTCTTT. Combining the CDR3 with reference TRBV29-1 and TRBJ1-1 gives the whole variable domain SAVISQKPSRDICQRGTSLTIQCQVDSQVTMMFWYRQQPGQSLTLIATANQGSEATYESGFVIDKFPISRPNLTFSTLTVSNMSPEDSSIYLCSVDGGPTEAFFGQGTRLTVV.

The V call is TRBV28, the J call TRBJ1-2; D not resolved. CDR1 and CDR2 (germline): MDHEN, SYDVKM. Deletions cut 6 bases from V and 8 bases from J, with 10 bases between. The CDR3 runs to 11 residues. The CDR3 is CASRMSRGYTF. The DNA of the CDR3 is TGTGCCAGCAGGATGAGCCGCGGCTACACCTTC.

This clonotype has only a few counts. This chain connects TRBV7-2 to TRBJ2-3; D is tentatively TRBD1 or TRBD2 (5 bases each). This CDR3 comprises 12 residues. Between the trimmed V and J ends, which lost 4 bases and 6 bases, there was a span of 8 bases. Per the germline V gene, CDR1 is SGHTA and CDR2 is FQGNSA. CDR3 in DNA: TGTGCCAGCAGCTGGGGCGGGGATACGCAGTATTTT. Amino acids: CASSWGGDTQYF.

This sequence joins TRBV19 and TRBJ2-7; 8 bases align to TRBD1. After removal of 3 bases from V and 5 bases from J, the junction contained 9 bases not matched to a gene. The CDR3 has 15 amino acids. Germline V gene lookup returns CDR1 LNHDA and CDR2 SQIVND (reference sequence). The CDR3 DNA reads TGTGCCAGTAGTATTGGCGGCAGGGGGCTAGACGAGCAGTACTTC. Translating gives CASSIGGRGLDEQYF.

This clonotype showed up just a few times. The J gene is TRBJ1-5, the V gene TRBV29-1; D gene unclear. In germline, CDR1 is SQVTM, CDR2 ANQGSEA. This CDR3 comprises 16 residues. Trimming removed 4 bases at V and 1 base at J, with 17 bases between. The CDR3 coding sequence is TGCAGCGTTGCTGGTCCGGTGGGGAGAAGCAATCAGCCCCAGCATTTT. It translates to CSVAGPVGRSNQPQHF.

This sequence joins TRBV2 and TRBJ2-1; no clear D gene. From germline, CDR1 is SNHLY and CDR2 FYNNEI. The CDR3 length is 15 residues. V was shortened by 4 bases and J by 0 bases, with 10 bases between the two germline ends. The CDR3 DNA sequence: TGTGCCAGCAGTGTCAAGGGTGTCTCCTACAATGAGCAGTTCTTC. The encoded protein is CASSVKGVSYNEQFF.

There are many counts of this clonotype. V gene TRBV20-1 combines with J gene TRBJ1-1; 8 bases are a match to TRBD1. There are 13 residues in the CDR3. Germline V gene sequence: CDR1 DFQATT, CDR2 SNEGSKA (reference sequence). The V and J ends lost 4 bases and 4 bases, in that order; junction bases with no gene match: 5. The chain's CDR3 is CSATYTGGTEAFF. The CDR3, as DNA: TGCAGTGCTACTTATACAGGGGGCACTGAAGCTTTCTTT.

The rearrangement uses TRBV29-1 and TRBJ1-2; possibly TRBD1 for D (6 bases). CDR3 length: 11 residues. CDR1 is SQVTM and CDR2 is ANQGSEA in the germline V gene. Trimming took 3 bases from V and 10 from J, leaving 12 bases between them. As DNA, the CDR3 is TGCAGCGTTGAGAGAGGGGGGGCCTACACCTTC. This translates into CSVERGGAYTF.

This clonotype was observed at least ten times. The rearrangement joins TRBV7-2 to TRBJ2-1; TRBD2 is a possible D gene (6 bases). The CDR3 has 17 residues. V was clipped by 5 bases and J by 0 bases, with 17 bases between them. The germline CDR1 and CDR2 sequences are SGHTA and FQGNSA. Here the CDR3 DNA reads TGTGCCAGCAGCCCCACCTTAGCGGTGAGCTCCTACAATGAGCAGTTCTTC. Translated, it gives CASSPTLAVSSYNEQFF.

This clonotype was counted ten times or more. The J gene is TRBJ2-6, the V gene TRBV28; the D gene is possibly TRBD2 (5 bases). Germline assignment: CDR1 MDHEN and CDR2 SYDVKM. Trimming stripped 6 bases from V and 1 base from J, with 10 bases between. The CDR3 spans 15 residues. The CDR3 DNA is TGTGCCAGCAGGGAGGAATCTTCTGGGGCCAACGTCCTGACTTTC. It encodes CASREESSGANVLTF.

There are a few counts of this clonotype. The V and J genes are TRBV6-2 or TRBV6-3 and TRBJ2-1; TRBD2 agrees at 9 bases. The CDR3 extends over 14 amino acids. The germline V gene has CDR1 MNHEY and CDR2 SVGEGT. V lost 8 bases to trimming and J lost 8 bases; unmatched junction nucleotides: 10. Here the CDR3 reads CASSVGLAGYEQFF. CDR3 nucleotide sequence: TGTGCCAGCTCCGTCGGTCTAGCGGGATATGAGCAGTTCTTC.

In its sample, this clonotype was seen a few times. The chain joins TRBV6-2 or TRBV6-3 to TRBJ2-1, with unresolved D. The CDR3 sequence is 14 residues long. The germline CDR1 and CDR2 sequences are MNHEY and SVGEGT. The V end lost 6 bases, the J end lost 0 bases, and 9 bases lay between the germline ends. The chain's CDR3 is CASRELSSYNEQFF. The CDR3 DNA follows: TGTGCCAGCAGAGAGCTTAGCTCCTACAATGAGCAGTTCTTC.

In this sample, this clonotype turned up many times. The chain is built from TRBV6-1 and TRBJ2-5; D is unclear. V lost 1 base to trimming and J lost 0 bases, with 3 bases between them. This CDR3 region has 13 residues. Per the germline V gene, CDR1 is MNHNS and CDR2 is SASEGT. CDR3 nucleotide sequence: TGTGCCAGCAGTGAAGGATACCAAGAGACCCAGTACTTC. It translates to CASSEGYQETQYF.

This clonotype has a count of ten or more. The rearrangement joins TRBV11-1 to TRBJ2-7; 9 bases fit TRBD2. The CDR3 extends over 15 amino acids. The germline CDR1 and CDR2 sequences are SGHAT and FQDESV (reference sequence). J gave up 4 bases and V 5 bases, and 9 bases lay outside the gene matches. The CDR3 protein is CASSNPSSGRYEQYF. The CDR3 DNA reads TGTGCCAGCAGCAACCCCTCCAGCGGGAGGTACGAGCAGTACTTC.